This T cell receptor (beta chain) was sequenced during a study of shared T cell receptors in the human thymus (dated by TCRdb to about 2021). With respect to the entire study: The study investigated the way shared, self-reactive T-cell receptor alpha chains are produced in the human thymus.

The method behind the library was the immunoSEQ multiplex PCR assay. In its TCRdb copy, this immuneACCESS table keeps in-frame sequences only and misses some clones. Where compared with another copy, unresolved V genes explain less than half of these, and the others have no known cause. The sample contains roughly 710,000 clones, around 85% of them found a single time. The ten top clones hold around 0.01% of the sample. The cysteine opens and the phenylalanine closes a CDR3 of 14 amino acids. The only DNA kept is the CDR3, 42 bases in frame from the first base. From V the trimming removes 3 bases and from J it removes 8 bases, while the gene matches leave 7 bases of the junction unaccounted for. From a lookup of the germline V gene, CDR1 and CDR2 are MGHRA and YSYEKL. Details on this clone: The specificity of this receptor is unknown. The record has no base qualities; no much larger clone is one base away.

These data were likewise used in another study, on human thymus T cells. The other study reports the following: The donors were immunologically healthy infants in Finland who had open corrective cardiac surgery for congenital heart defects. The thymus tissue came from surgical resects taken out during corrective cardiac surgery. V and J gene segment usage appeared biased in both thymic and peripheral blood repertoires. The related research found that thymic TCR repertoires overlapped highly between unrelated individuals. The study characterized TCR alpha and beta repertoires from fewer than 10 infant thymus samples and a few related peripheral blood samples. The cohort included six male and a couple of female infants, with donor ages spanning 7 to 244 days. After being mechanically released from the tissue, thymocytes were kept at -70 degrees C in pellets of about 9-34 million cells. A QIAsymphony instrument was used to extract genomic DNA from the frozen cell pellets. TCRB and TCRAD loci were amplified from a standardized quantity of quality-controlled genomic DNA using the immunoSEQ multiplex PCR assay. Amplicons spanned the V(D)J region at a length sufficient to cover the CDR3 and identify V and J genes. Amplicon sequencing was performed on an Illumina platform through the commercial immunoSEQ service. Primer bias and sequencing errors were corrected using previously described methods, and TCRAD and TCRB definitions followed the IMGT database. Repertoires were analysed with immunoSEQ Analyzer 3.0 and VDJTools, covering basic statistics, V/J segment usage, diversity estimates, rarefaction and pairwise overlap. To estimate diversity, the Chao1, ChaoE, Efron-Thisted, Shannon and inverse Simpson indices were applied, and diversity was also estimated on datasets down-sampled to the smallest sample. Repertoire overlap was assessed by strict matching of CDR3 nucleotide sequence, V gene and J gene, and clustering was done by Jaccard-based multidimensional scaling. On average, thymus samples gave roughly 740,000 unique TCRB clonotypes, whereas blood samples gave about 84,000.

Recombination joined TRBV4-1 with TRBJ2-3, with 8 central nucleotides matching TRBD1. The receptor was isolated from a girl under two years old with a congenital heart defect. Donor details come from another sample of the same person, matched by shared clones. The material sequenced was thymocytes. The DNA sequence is TGCGCCAGCAGCCAGGGACAGGTTCAGGTTACGCAGTATTTT. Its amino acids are CASSQGQVQVTQYF.